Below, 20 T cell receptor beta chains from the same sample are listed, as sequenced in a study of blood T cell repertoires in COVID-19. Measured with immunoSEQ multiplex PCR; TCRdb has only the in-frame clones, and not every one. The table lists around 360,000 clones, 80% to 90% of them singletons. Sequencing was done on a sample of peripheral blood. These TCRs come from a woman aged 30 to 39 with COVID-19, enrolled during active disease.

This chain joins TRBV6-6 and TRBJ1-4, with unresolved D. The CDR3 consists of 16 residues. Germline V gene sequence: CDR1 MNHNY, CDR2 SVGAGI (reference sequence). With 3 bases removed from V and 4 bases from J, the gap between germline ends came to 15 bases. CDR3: CASSYSPTEINEKLFF. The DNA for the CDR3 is TGTGCCAGCAGTTATTCCCCAACAGAAATTAATGAAAAACTGTTTTTT.

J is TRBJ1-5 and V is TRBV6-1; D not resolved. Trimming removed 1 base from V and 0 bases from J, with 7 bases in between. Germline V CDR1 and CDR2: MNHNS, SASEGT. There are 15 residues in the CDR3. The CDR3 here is CASSEGLLSNQPQHF. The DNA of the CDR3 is TGTGCCAGCAGTGAAGGACTCCTTAGCAATCAGCCCCAGCATTTT.

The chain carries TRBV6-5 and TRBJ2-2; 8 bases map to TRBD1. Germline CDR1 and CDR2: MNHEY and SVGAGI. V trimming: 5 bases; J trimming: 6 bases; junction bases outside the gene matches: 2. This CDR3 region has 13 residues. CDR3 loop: CASSRDRPGELFF. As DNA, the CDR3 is TGTGCCAGCAGTCGGGACAGGCCCGGGGAGCTGTTTTTT.

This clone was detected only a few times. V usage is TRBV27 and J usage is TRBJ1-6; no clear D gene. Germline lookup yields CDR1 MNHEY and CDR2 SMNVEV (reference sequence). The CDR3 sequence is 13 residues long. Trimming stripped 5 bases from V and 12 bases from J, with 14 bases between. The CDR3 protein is CASSAQDGLPLHF. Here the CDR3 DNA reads TGTGCCAGCAGTGCCCAGGATGGGCTACCCCTCCACTTT.

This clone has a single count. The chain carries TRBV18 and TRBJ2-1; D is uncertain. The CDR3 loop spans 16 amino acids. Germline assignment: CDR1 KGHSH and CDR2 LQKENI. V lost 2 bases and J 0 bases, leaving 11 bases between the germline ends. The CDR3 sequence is CASSPGVSSSYNEQFF. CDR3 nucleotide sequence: TGTGCCAGCTCACCAGGAGTTAGCAGCTCCTACAATGAGCAGTTCTTC.

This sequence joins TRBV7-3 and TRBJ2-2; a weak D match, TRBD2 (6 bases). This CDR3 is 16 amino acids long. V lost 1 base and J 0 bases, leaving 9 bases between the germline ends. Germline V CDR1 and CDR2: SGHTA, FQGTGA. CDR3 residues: CASSLISGPNTGELFF. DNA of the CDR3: TGTGCCAGCAGCTTAATCAGCGGGCCGAACACCGGGGAGCTGTTTTTT. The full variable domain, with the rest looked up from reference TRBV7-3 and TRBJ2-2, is GAGVSQTPSNKVTEKGKYVELRCDPISGHTALYWYRQSLGQGPEFLIYFQGTGAADDSGLPNDRFFAVRPEGSVSTLKIQRTERGDSAVYLCASSLISGPNTGELFFGEGSRLTVL.

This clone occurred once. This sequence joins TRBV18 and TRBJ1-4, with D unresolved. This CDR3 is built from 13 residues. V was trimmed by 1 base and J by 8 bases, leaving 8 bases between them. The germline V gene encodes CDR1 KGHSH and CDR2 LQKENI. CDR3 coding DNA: TGTGCCAGCTCACCACTATTTTCGGAAAAACTGTTTTTT. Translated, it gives CASSPLFSEKLFF.

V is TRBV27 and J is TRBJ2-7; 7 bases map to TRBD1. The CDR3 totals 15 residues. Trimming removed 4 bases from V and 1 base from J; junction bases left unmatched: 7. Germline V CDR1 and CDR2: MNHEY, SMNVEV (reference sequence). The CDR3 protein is CASSSDRVSSYEQYF. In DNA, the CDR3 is TGTGCCAGCAGTTCTGACAGGGTATCATCCTACGAGCAGTACTTC.

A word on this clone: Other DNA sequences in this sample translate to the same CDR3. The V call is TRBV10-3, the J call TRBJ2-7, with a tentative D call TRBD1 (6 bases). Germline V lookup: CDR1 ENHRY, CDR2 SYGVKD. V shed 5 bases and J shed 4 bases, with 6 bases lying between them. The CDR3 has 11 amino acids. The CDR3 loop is CAISQGYEQYF. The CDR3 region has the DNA TGTGCCATCAGTCAGGGGTACGAGCAGTACTTC.

The CDR3 bases are TGTGCCAGCAGTGTCCTACGGGACAGCCCCTATGGCTACACCTTC. Translated, it gives CASSVLRDSPYGYTF. This chain uses TRBV2 with TRBJ1-2, with 7 positions matching TRBD1. With 4 bases clipped from V and 4 bases from J, the junction kept 9 bases outside the gene matches. CDR3 size: 15 residues. Germline V CDR1 and CDR2: SNHLY, FYNNEI.

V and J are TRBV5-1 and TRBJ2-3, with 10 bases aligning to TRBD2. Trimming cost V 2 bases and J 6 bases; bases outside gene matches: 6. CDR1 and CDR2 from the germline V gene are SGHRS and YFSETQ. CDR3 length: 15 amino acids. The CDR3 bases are TGCGCCAGCAGCTTAGCGGGAGGGCCTTCGGATACGCAGTATTTT. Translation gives CASSLAGGPSDTQYF.

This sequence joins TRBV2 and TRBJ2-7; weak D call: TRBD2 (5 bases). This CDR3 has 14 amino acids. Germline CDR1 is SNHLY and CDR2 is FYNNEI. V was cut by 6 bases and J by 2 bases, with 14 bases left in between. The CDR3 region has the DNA TGTGCCAGCAGGACTACCCGGACGACCTACGAGCAGTACTTC. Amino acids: CASRTTRTTYEQYF. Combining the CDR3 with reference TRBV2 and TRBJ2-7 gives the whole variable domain EPEVTQTPSHQVTQMGQEVILRCVPISNHLYFYWYRQILGQKVEFLVSFYNNEISEKSEIFDDQFSVERPDGSNFTLKIRSTKLEDSAMYFCASRTTRTTYEQYFGPGTRLTVT.

The CDR3 loop reads CASSTRTGATEAFF. CDR3 nucleotide sequence: TGCGCCAGCAGCACCCGGACAGGAGCCACTGAAGCTTTCTTT. The chain combines TRBV5-1 with TRBJ1-1; 7 positions match TRBD1. CDR1 and CDR2 from the germline V gene are SGHRS and YFSETQ. This CDR3 is built from 14 residues. Trimming removed 4 bases from V and 4 bases from J; junction bases left unmatched: 7.

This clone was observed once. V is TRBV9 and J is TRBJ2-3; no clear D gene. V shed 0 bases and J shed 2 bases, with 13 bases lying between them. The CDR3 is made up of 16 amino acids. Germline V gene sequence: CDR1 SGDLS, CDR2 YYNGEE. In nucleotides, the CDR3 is TGTGCCAGCAGCGTAGGGTTTGATACTTACACAGATACGCAGTATTTT. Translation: CASSVGFDTYTDTQYF.

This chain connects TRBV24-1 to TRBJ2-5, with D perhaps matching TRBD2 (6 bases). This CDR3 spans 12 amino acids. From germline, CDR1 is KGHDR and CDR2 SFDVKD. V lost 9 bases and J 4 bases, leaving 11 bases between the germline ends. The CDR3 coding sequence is TGTGCCACCGGAGCAGCGGGAGAGACCCAGTACTTC. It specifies CATGAAGETQYF.

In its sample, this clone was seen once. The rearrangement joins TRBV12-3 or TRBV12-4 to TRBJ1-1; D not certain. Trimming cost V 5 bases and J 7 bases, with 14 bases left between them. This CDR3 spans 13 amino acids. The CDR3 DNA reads TGTGCCAGCAGTGCCCCTGACGGGAATGAAGCTTTCTTT. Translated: CASSAPDGNEAFF.

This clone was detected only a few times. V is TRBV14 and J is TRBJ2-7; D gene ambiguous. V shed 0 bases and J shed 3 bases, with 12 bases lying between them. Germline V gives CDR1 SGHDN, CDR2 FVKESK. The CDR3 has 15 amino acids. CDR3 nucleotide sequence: TGTGCCAGCAGCCAAGAAGGCAGTGAGGTCTACGAGCAGTACTTC. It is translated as CASSQEGSEVYEQYF. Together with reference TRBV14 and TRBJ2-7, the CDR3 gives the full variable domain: EAGVTQFPSHSVIEKGQTVTLRCDPISGHDNLYWYRRVMGKEIKFLLHFVKESKQDESGMPNNRFLAERTGGTYSTLKVQPAELEDSGVYFCASSQEGSEVYEQYFGPGTRLTVT.

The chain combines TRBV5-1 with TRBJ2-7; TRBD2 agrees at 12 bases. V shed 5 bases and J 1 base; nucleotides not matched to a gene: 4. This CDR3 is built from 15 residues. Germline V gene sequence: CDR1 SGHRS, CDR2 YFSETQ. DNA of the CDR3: TGCGCCAGCAGAGTCGGACTAGCGGGATCCTACGAGCAGTACTTC. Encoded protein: CASRVGLAGSYEQYF. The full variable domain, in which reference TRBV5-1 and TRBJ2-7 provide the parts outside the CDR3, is KAGVTQTPRYLIKTRGQQVTLSCSPISGHRSVSWYQQTPGQGLQFLFEYFSETQRNKGNFPGRFSGRQFSNSRSEMNVSTLELGDSALYLCASRVGLAGSYEQYFGPGTRLTVT.

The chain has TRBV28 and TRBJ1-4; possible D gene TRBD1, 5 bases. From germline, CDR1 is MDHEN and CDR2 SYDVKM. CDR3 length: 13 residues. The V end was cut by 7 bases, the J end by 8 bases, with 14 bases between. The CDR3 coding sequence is TGTGCCAGCACCCTTCGGGGGGTGGAAAAACTGTTTTTT. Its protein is CASTLRGVEKLFF.

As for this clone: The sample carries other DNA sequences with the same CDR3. The chain's CDR3 is CASSYSRGQETQYF. Written as DNA, the CDR3 is TGTGCCAGCAGCTATTCTCGGGGGCAAGAGACCCAGTACTTC. J is TRBJ2-5 and V is TRBV6-5, with D perhaps TRBD2 (6 bases). There are 14 residues in the CDR3. V shed 6 bases and J shed 2 bases, with 13 bases lying between them. CDR1 MNHEY and CDR2 SVGAGI come from the germline V gene.